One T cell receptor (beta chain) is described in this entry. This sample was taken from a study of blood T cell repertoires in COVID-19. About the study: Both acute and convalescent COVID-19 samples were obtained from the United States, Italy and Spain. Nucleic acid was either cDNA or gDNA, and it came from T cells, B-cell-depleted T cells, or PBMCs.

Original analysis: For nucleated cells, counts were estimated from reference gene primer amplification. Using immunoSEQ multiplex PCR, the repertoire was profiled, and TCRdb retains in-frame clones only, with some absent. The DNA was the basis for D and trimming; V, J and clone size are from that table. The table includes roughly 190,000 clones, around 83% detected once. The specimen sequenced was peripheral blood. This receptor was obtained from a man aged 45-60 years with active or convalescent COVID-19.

The CDR3 region has the DNA TGTGCCAGCAGCCCAAGGGCCCAGGGGGAGCAGTTCTTC. This gives the protein CASSPRAQGEQFF. The chain links TRBV7-2 to TRBJ2-1, with TRBD1 as a possible D gene (6 bases). The CDR3 covers 13 residues. Germline CDR1 and CDR2: SGHTA and FQGNSA. V lost 5 bases and J lost 10, with 15 bases in between. The full variable domain, rest sourced from reference TRBV7-2 and TRBJ2-1, is GAGVSQSPSNKVTEKGKDVELRCDPISGHTALYWYRQSLGQGLEFLIYFQGNSAPDKSGLPSDRFSAERTGGSVSTLTIQRTQQEDSAVYLCASSPRAQGEQFFGPGTRLTVL.